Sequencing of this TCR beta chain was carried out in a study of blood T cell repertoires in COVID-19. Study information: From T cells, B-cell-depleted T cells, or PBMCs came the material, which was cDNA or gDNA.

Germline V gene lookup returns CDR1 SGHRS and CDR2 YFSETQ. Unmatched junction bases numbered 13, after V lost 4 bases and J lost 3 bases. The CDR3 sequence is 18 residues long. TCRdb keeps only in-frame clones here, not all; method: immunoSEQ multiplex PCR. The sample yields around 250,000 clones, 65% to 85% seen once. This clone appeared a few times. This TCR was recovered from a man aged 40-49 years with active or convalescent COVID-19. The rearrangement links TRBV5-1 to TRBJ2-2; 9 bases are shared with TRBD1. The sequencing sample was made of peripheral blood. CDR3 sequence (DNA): TGCGCCAGCAGCAGGATCGGACAGGGGCGAATTGACACCGGGGAGCTGTTTTTT. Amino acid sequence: CASSRIGQGRIDTGELFF. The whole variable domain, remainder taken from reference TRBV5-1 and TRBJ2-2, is KAGVTQTPRYLIKTRGQQVTLSCSPISGHRSVSWYQQTPGQGLQFLFEYFSETQRNKGNFPGRFSGRQFSNSRSEMNVSTLELGDSALYLCASSRIGQGRIDTGELFFGEGSRLTVL.